Here is one TCR beta chain with its context. Its antigen remains unknown. 5'RACE template switching generated TCR cDNA, adding a universal primer site and UMIs. TCRdb called the 5' RACE reads again in MiXCR, with one record for every CDR3 protein. The table lists 400,000 to 450,000 distinct CDR3 sequences, roughly a sixth of them singletons. The sample comes from a study of T cells after yellow fever vaccination. At the level of the study: Researchers used SMART-Seq v4 Ultra Low Input to prepare fractions that had low cell numbers.

Study outcomes and limitations: Although the secondary response was weaker, it peaked faster, at day 5 versus 15. The CD4 and CD8 compartments had a small share of their clonotypes in common.

The sequencing used PBMCs, collected before the yellow fever booster vaccination. The clonotype originates from a man in his late teens or twenties who received the YFV17D yellow fever vaccine.

CDR3 in DNA: TGTGCCAGCAGGGAGACAGGGAGGGGGGCGGACACTGAAGCTTTCTTT. Translating it yields CASRETGRGADTEAFF. The rearrangement joins TRBV6-6 to TRBJ1-1; 7 nucleotides line up with TRBD1. V lost 6 bases to trimming and J lost 3 bases; unmatched junction nucleotides: 13. The germline V gene has CDR1 MNHNY and CDR2 SVGAGI (reference sequence). This CDR3 region has 16 residues.